One T cell receptor beta chain is described in this entry. The antigen remains unidentified. The data originate from a study of a mutant IDH1 vaccine in newly diagnosed glioma. Overall study: Patients, over weeks 1, 3, 5, 7, 11, 15, 19 and 23, received a total of eight vaccinations. Vaccination was launched 4-6 weeks after radiotherapy alone, or with temozolomide cycles. The therapy given earlier, which was standard therapy, consisted of radiotherapy, temozolomide, or both, and most of the patients received both. Study results and limitations: With respect to changes in top peripheral T cell clonotypes, pseudoprogression seemed unrelated.

Documented time point: week 5, during vaccination. The content of each vaccine dose was 300 ug of mutant IDH1 20-mer peptide, and topical imiquimod accompanied it. The J segment lost 2 bases and the V segment lost 7 bases, leaving 7 bases of the junction unmatched. Germline-derived CDR1 and CDR2 are SEHNR and FQNEAQ (reference sequence). This CDR3 comprises 15 residues. Clones were sequenced by immunoSEQ multiplex PCR, and TCRdb holds only the in-frame ones, with some missing. The repertoire holds 70,000 to 100,000 clones, with roughly 91% as singletons. Sequences were derived from PBMCs, sampled from a glioma patient whose treatment included an IDH1 peptide vaccine. The V gene is TRBV7-9, the J gene TRBJ2-2; 7 nucleotides align to TRBD1. This receptor was taken from a woman aged 45-65 years with glioma. Written as DNA, the CDR3 is TGTGCCAGCAACCCGACAGGGAGAAACACCGGGGAGCTGTTTTTT. Its translation is CASNPTGRNTGELFF. Together with reference TRBV7-9 and TRBJ2-2, the CDR3 gives the full variable domain: DTGVSQNPRHKITKRGQNVTFRCDPISEHNRLYWYRQTLGQGPEFLTYFQNEAQLEKSRLLSDRFSAERPKGSFSTLEIQRTEQGDSAMYLCASNPTGRNTGELFFGEGSRLTVL.